The 6 T cell receptor beta chains in this list originate from one sample, sequenced in a study of cytomegalovirus exposure and HLA in healthy donors. With 60 Vbeta and 13 Jbeta primers, the PCR was carried out. Assay: immunoSEQ multiplex PCR; the TCRdb copy retains only in-frame clones and omits some. The sample has approximately 150,000 clones, around 75% seen once. The sample comprised PBMCs. These receptors all come from a woman aged 25 to 45 in good health and CMV-seronegative.

This chain joins TRBV7-9 and TRBJ1-1; 8 bases are a match to TRBD1. Germline V gene data show CDR1 as SEHNR and CDR2 as FQNEAQ (reference sequence). The trim removed 5 bases at V and 7 bases at J, leaving 6 bases unmatched. The CDR3 has 13 residues. This chain's CDR3 is CASSLDREGEAFF. CDR3 nucleotide sequence: TGTGCCAGCAGCCTGGACAGGGAGGGTGAAGCTTTCTTT. The entire variable domain, with the rest obtained from reference TRBV7-9 and TRBJ1-1, is as follows: DTGVSQNPRHKITKRGQNVTFRCDPISEHNRLYWYRQTLGQGPEFLTYFQNEAQLEKSRLLSDRFSAERPKGSFSTLEIQRTEQGDSAMYLCASSLDREGEAFFGQGTRLTVV.

This rearrangement joins TRBV5-1 to TRBJ2-2; TRBD2 aligns across 9 bases. This CDR3 has 14 residues. CDR1 and CDR2 from the germline V gene are SGHRS and YFSETQ. V lost 7 bases and J lost 5; bases outside the gene matches: 6. The CDR3 bases are TGCGCCAGCGGTAGCGGGGGTGTAACCGGGGAGCTGTTTTTT. This codes for CASGSGGVTGELFF.

The chain is built from TRBV6-4 and TRBJ1-2; perhaps TRBD1 as D (5 bases). The CDR3 spans 15 residues. Trimming stripped 2 bases from V and 10 bases from J, with 20 bases between. Germline V gives CDR1 MRHNA, CDR2 SNTAGT. CDR3 DNA sequence: TGTGCCAGCAGTGACGAGCATAGGCAGGGTCGACCCTACACCTTC. Its translation is CASSDEHRQGRPYTF.

The rearrangement links TRBV27 to TRBJ2-2; no definite D call. Deletions cut 5 bases from V and 4 bases from J, with 8 bases between. This CDR3 is 13 amino acids long. CDR1 and CDR2 (germline): MNHEY, SMNVEV (reference sequence). CDR3 coding DNA: TGTGCCAGCAGTCCGTCCGGCACCGGGGAGCTGTTTTTT. It encodes CASSPSGTGELFF.

The rearrangement uses TRBV2 and TRBJ1-5; 9 bases line up with TRBD1. The junction had 7 bases not matched to a gene; V was cut back by 2 bases and J by 5 bases. Germline CDR1 reads SNHLY; CDR2 reads FYNNEI. CDR3 length: 16 residues. CDR3 in DNA: TGTGCCAGCAGTGAACGGAGGACAGGGGTTGATCAGCCCCAGCATTTT. It yields the protein CASSERRTGVDQPQHF.

The chain is built from TRBV27 and TRBJ2-1; 10 nucleotides line up with TRBD1. With V trimmed by 6 bases and J by 6 bases, 17 bases remained unmatched. The germline V gene has CDR1 MNHEY and CDR2 SMNVEV (reference sequence). The length of the CDR3 is 18 residues. DNA of the CDR3: TGTGCCAGCAGCCCCCCTGGGTGGGACAGGGGCGATGGCAATGAGCAGTTCTTC. This codes for CASSPPGWDRGDGNEQFF.